The 28 T cell receptor beta chains below were found in one sample sequenced in a study of chemoradiotherapy in HPV16-positive cancers (dated by TCRdb to between 2022 and 2023). Library creation used the immunoSEQ multiplex PCR assay. TCRdb mirrors the immuneACCESS table, restricted to in-frame sequences. Some clones are absent from its copies; in checked studies, under half trace to an unresolved V gene, and the reason for the others is unknown. In all, the sample holds 14,000 or so clones, and about 70% of those were seen once. Of the sample, about 10% is held by the ten largest clones. This sample was gathered from a patient who underwent chemoradiotherapy. The receptors here all came from a human donor with HPV-associated anogenital cancer.

The DNA for the CDR3 is TGTGCCTGGAACAAGAATGAAAAACTGTTTTTT. Protein product: CAWNKNEKLFF. The chain employs TRBV30 and TRBJ1-4, with D hard to call. The CDR3 has 11 residues. Trimming left V 4 bases short and J 5 bases short, with 5 bases between. Germline CDR1 is GTSNPN and CDR2 is SVGIG (reference sequence).

The V call is TRBV11-3, the J call TRBJ2-3, with 9 bases identical to TRBD2. V lost 5 bases, J lost 1 base, and 4 bases stayed unmatched. Germline V gene data show CDR1 as SGHNT and CDR2 as YENEEA. The CDR3 contains 15 residues. The CDR3 DNA reads as TGTGCCAGCAGCGCGGGCGGGAGGGGCACAGATACGCAGTATTTT. This codes for CASSAGGRGTDTQYF.

The V and J genes are TRBV5-5 and TRBJ2-7; possibly TRBD2 for D (6 bases). The CDR3 runs to 14 residues. In germline, CDR1 is SGHKS, CDR2 YYEKEE (reference sequence). V was shortened by 6 bases and J by 8 bases, with 21 bases between the two germline ends. The CDR3 here is CASNWDLVRMQQYF. DNA of the CDR3: TGTGCCAGCAACTGGGACTTAGTTAGGATGCAGCAGTACTTC.

This chain connects TRBV27 to TRBJ2-7, with 7 bases that match TRBD2. Germline CDR1 is MNHEY and CDR2 is SMNVEV (reference sequence). Trimming at V came to 8 bases and at J to 1 base, leaving 11 bases not matched to a gene. CDR3 length: 15 residues. The CDR3 DNA sequence: TGTGCCAGCGGATTGGGAGCGGGGAATTCCTACGAGCAGTACTTC. Its translation is CASGLGAGNSYEQYF.

The chain links TRBV5-1 to TRBJ2-5; D is perhaps TRBD1 (7 bases). The length of the CDR3 is 17 residues. Germline CDR1 reads SGHRS; CDR2 reads YFSETQ. Trimming removed 3 bases at V and 5 bases at J, with 23 bases between. Here the CDR3 reads CASSSRGGGHRAETQYF. CDR3 nucleotides: TGCGCCAGCAGCTCCCGCGGAGGGGGCCATCGCGCGGAGACCCAGTACTTC.

V gene TRBV19 combines with J gene TRBJ2-5; the D is unclear. V lost 5 bases to trimming and J lost 7 bases, with 11 bases between them. CDR1 LNHDA and CDR2 SQIVND come from the germline V gene (reference sequence). The CDR3 sequence is 12 residues long. Here the CDR3 reads CASSRASGTQYF. In DNA, the CDR3 is TGTGCCAGTAGTCGGGCCTCAGGGACCCAGTACTTC.

This clone turned up a few times. This chain joins TRBV6-4 and TRBJ2-3; D call uncertain. V was trimmed by 2 bases and J by 2 bases, leaving 8 bases between them. CDR3 size: 14 residues. In germline, CDR1 is MRHNA, CDR2 SNTAGT. This chain's CDR3 is CASSDTETTDTQYF. In nucleotides, the CDR3 is TGTGCCAGCAGTGACACGGAGACCACAGATACGCAGTATTTT.

V gene TRBV29-1 combines with J gene TRBJ1-1; TRBD1 aligns across 8 bases. CDR3 length: 12 amino acids. V was pared by 6 bases and J by 11 bases, with 11 bases of the junction left unmatched. Germline CDR1 reads SQVTM; CDR2 reads ANQGSEA. The CDR3, as DNA: TGCAGCGTCATACGACAGGGGACGGGCGCTTTCTTT. Translating gives CSVIRQGTGAFF.

The chain joins TRBV27 to TRBJ2-5; the match to TRBD1 covers 7 bases. This CDR3 is 15 amino acids long. Germline CDR1 MNHEY, CDR2 SMNVEV (reference sequence). V lost 5 bases and J lost 4; bases outside the gene matches: 10. The CDR3 here is CASSPPGTVIETQYF. As DNA, the CDR3 is TGTGCCAGCAGTCCCCCGGGGACAGTGATAGAGACCCAGTACTTC.

The chain is built from TRBV9 and TRBJ1-5; D gene uncertain. The CDR3 runs to 15 residues. Germline V gene lookup returns CDR1 SGDLS and CDR2 YYNGEE. Trimming took 3 bases from V and 0 from J, leaving 10 bases between them. The CDR3 here is CASSETLYSNQPQHF. The CDR3 DNA reads as TGTGCCAGCAGCGAGACGCTTTATAGCAATCAGCCCCAGCATTTT.

This chain links TRBV4-2 with TRBJ1-3; tentative D call: TRBD1 (5 bases). With 0 bases removed from V and 2 bases from J, the gap between germline ends came to 11 bases. The CDR3 consists of 16 residues. CDR1 is LGHNA and CDR2 is YNFKEQ in the germline V gene. The CDR3 DNA is TGTGCCAGCAGCCAAGATGAAGGGGCGCCTGGAAACACCATATATTTT. Protein sequence: CASSQDEGAPGNTIYF.

The chain has TRBV6-1 and TRBJ2-1; 7 bases agree with TRBD2. V gave up 3 bases and J gave up 8 bases; unmatched junction bases: 7. The germline gives CDR1 MNHNS, CDR2 SASEGT. The CDR3 covers 14 residues. The CDR3 loop reads CASSDGRENDEQFF. Written as DNA, the CDR3 is TGTGCCAGCAGTGATGGGCGGGAGAATGATGAGCAGTTCTTC.

CDR3 sequence reads: CASSVWGRSQDTQYF. The CDR3 nucleotides are TGTGCCAGCAGCGTTTGGGGGAGGTCCCAGGATACGCAGTATTTT. The rearrangement uses TRBV9 and TRBJ2-3, with a weak D call TRBD2 (6 bases). Looked up from germline, CDR1 is SGDLS and CDR2 is YYNGEE. The CDR3 totals 15 residues. V was clipped by 2 bases and J by 6 bases, with 16 bases between them.

The CDR3 DNA is TGCGCCAGCAGCTTGGGAGGGGCTCAGCCCCAGCATTTT. As protein: CASSLGGAQPQHF. The V call is TRBV5-1, the J call TRBJ1-5; TRBD1 is a possible D gene (5 bases). Germline CDR1 and CDR2: SGHRS and YFSETQ. This CDR3 region has 13 residues. Trimming shortened V by 0 bases and J by 6 bases, and 7 bases separated the two germline ends.

The chain has TRBV4-1 and TRBJ1-5; D might be TRBD1 (6 bases). Germline CDR1 MGHRA, CDR2 YSYEKL. The germline V and J ends were trimmed by 4 bases and 7 bases, with 17 bases remaining between them. The CDR3 contains 15 residues. The CDR3 here is CASSPEPGAGQPQHF. The DNA of the CDR3 is TGCGCCAGCAGCCCCGAGCCGGGGGCGGGGCAGCCCCAGCATTTT.

The chain uses TRBV7-3 and TRBJ2-2; 9 bases align to TRBD1. V was pared by 2 bases and J by 5 bases, with 3 bases of the junction left unmatched. CDR3 length equals 15 residues. Germline CDR1 SGHTA, CDR2 FQGTGA. CDR3 DNA: TGTGCCAGCAGCTTAGTACAGGGGGCGACCGGGGAGCTGTTTTTT. It translates to CASSLVQGATGELFF.

The chain uses TRBV15 and TRBJ2-7, with TRBD2 matching 7 bases. Germline assignment: CDR1 LNHNV and CDR2 YYDKDF (reference sequence). The trim removed 0 bases at V and 6 bases at J, leaving 8 bases unmatched. The CDR3 loop spans 15 amino acids. CDR3 sequence (DNA): TGTGCCACCAGCAGAGAGATTAGCGGGCCTGCCGAGCAGTACTTC. Residues: CATSREISGPAEQYF.

V usage is TRBV10-3 and J usage is TRBJ2-1; 10 bases are a match to TRBD2. CDR3 length: 15 residues. Germline V gene sequence: CDR1 ENHRY, CDR2 SYGVKD. Trimming cost V 6 bases and J 10 bases; bases outside gene matches: 12. The CDR3 here is CAIRATSGILDEQFF. CDR3 nucleotides: TGTGCCATCAGGGCCACTAGCGGGATTTTAGACGAGCAGTTCTTC.

This sequence joins TRBV19 and TRBJ2-2; D might be TRBD1 (5 bases). Trimming took off 3 bases at V and 0 bases at J, with 8 bases between the two ends. The CDR3 loop spans 15 amino acids. Per the germline V gene, CDR1 is LNHDA and CDR2 is SQIVND (reference sequence). This CDR3 reads CASSIRAPNTGELFF. The DNA of the CDR3 is TGTGCCAGTAGTATCAGGGCCCCGAACACCGGGGAGCTGTTTTTT.

The V gene is TRBV2, the J gene TRBJ2-2; D is unresolved. Germline V gene data show CDR1 as SNHLY and CDR2 as FYNNEI. The CDR3 is 14 residues long. The V end was cut by 7 bases, the J end by 1 base, with 10 bases between. CDR3 sequence: CASKVSENTGELFF. In DNA, the CDR3 is TGTGCCAGCAAGGTGTCTGAGAACACCGGGGAGCTGTTTTTT.

This clone has only a few counts. This chain connects TRBV5-1 to TRBJ1-2, with TRBD1 matching over 9 bases. This CDR3 has 17 residues. Germline trimming cut 6 bases from V and 4 bases from J; bases unmatched to any gene: 16. From germline, CDR1 is SGHRS and CDR2 YFSETQ. The CDR3 sequence is CASTKGDETGGLYGYTF. CDR3 sequence (DNA): TGCGCCAGCACCAAAGGGGACGAGACAGGGGGGCTCTATGGCTACACCTTC.

The J gene is TRBJ2-1, the V gene TRBV27, with unresolved D. V lost 5 bases to trimming and J lost 1 base, with 12 bases between them. The CDR3 has 15 amino acids. CDR1 and CDR2 from the germline V gene are MNHEY and SMNVEV (reference sequence). The CDR3 is CASSPLEVSYNEQFF. As DNA, the CDR3 is TGTGCCAGCAGTCCCCTCGAGGTATCCTACAATGAGCAGTTCTTC.

J is TRBJ2-3 and V is TRBV18; D gene uncertain. Germline CDR1 KGHSH, CDR2 LQKENI. The CDR3 runs to 12 residues. V was pared by 3 bases and J by 0 bases, with 1 base between. CDR3 sequence reads: CASSPSTDTQYF. For the CDR3, the DNA is TGTGCCAGCTCACCTAGCACAGATACGCAGTATTTT. Full variable domain (remainder filled in from reference TRBV18 and TRBJ2-3): NAGVMQNPRHLVRRRGQEARLRCSPMKGHSHVYWYRQLPEEGLKFMVYLQKENIIDESGMPKERFSAEFPKEGPSILRIQQVVRGDSAAYFCASSPSTDTQYFGPGTRLTVL.

J is TRBJ2-7 and V is TRBV28; D is possibly TRBD2 (7 bases). CDR1 MDHEN and CDR2 SYDVKM come from the germline V gene. This CDR3 is 15 amino acids long. The germline V and J ends were trimmed by 0 bases and 7 bases, with 16 bases remaining between them. The CDR3 sequence: CASSLWGAGAREQYF. For the CDR3, the DNA is TGTGCCAGCAGTTTATGGGGCGCGGGGGCGCGGGAGCAGTACTTC.

The chain combines TRBV5-1 with TRBJ2-6; D gene unclear. Germline assignment: CDR1 SGHRS and CDR2 YFSETQ. The CDR3 spans 13 residues. Trimming took off 5 bases at V and 2 bases at J, with 5 bases between the two ends. CDR3 DNA: TGCGCCAGCAGAGAGGCTGGGGCCAACGTCCTGACTTTC. Amino acids: CASREAGANVLTF.

The rearrangement links TRBV6-1 to TRBJ2-5; the match to TRBD2 covers 8 bases. Germline loops: CDR1 MNHNS, CDR2 SASEGT. The CDR3 length is 14 residues. J was trimmed by 6 bases and V by 7 bases; bases with no gene match: 10. CDR3 in DNA: TGTGCCAGCACCGGGGCAACGGGAGGGAAGACCCAGTACTTC. This sequence encodes CASTGATGGKTQYF.

V gene TRBV5-4 combines with J gene TRBJ2-7, with D uncertain. This CDR3 is 13 amino acids long. Trimming took 6 bases from V and 0 from J, leaving 10 bases between them. Germline CDR1 is SGHNT and CDR2 is YYREEE (reference sequence). The CDR3 coding sequence is TGTGCCAGCAACCCCGGCCCCTCCTACGAGCAGTACTTC. As protein: CASNPGPSYEQYF.

This clone has more than one count but fewer than ten. The genes are TRBV6-5 and TRBJ2-5, with a tentative D call TRBD1 (6 bases). Trimming pared 5 bases from V and 5 bases from J, leaving 12 bases between. Per the germline V gene, CDR1 is MNHEY and CDR2 is SVGAGI. The CDR3 length is 13 residues. The CDR3 nucleotides are TGTGCCAGCAGTCGACAGGTGGAGGAGACCCAGTACTTC. It translates to CASSRQVEETQYF.